The 20 T cell receptor beta chains below all came from one sample that was sequenced in a study of cytomegalovirus exposure and HLA in healthy donors. The PCR ran on 60 Vbeta and 13 Jbeta primers. Sequenced by immunoSEQ multiplex PCR; TCRdb stores in-frame clones only, minus some. The table for this sample gives roughly 77,000 clones. The sample consisted of PBMCs. The receptors stem from a man aged 25-40 years in good health and CMV-seronegative.

The chain combines TRBV19 with TRBJ1-2; tentatively, D is TRBD1 (6 bases). The length of the CDR3 is 14 residues. Trimming pared 6 bases from V and 6 bases from J, leaving 17 bases between. Germline CDR1 is LNHDA and CDR2 is SQIVND (reference sequence). CDR3 in amino acids: CASRERGGSDGYTF. For the CDR3, the DNA is TGTGCCAGTAGAGAAAGGGGGGGCTCGGATGGCTACACCTTC.

The rearrangement links TRBV6-1 to TRBJ2-5; D might be TRBD1 (6 bases). V lost 3 bases to trimming and J lost 4 bases, with 15 bases between them. This CDR3 is built from 15 residues. Germline CDR1 reads MNHNS; CDR2 reads SASEGT. As DNA, the CDR3 is TGTGCCAGCAGTGAGGGTCAGGGGTACGGAGAGACCCAGTACTTC. It codes for CASSEGQGYGETQYF.

The CDR3 nucleotides read TGCAGCGTTTCGAAAGGGGGTAGTGGGAACACTGAAGCTTTCTTT. This gives the protein CSVSKGGSGNTEAFF. This chain uses TRBV29-1 with TRBJ1-1; D might be TRBD1 (6 bases). In germline, CDR1 is SQVTM, CDR2 ANQGSEA. The CDR3 is made up of 15 amino acids. V was shortened by 5 bases and J by 1 base, with 17 bases between the two germline ends.

This chain connects TRBV7-9 to TRBJ2-7; D gene unclear. The V and J ends lost 4 bases and 0 bases respectively, with 7 bases between them. The CDR3 totals 13 residues. Germline V gene sequence: CDR1 SEHNR, CDR2 FQNEAQ (reference sequence). CDR3 amino acids: CASSSSSSYEQYF. The DNA for the CDR3 is TGTGCCAGCAGCTCGTCTAGCTCCTACGAGCAGTACTTC.

The J gene is TRBJ2-1, the V gene TRBV7-9; 12 nucleotides agree with TRBD2. Germline trimming cut 10 bases from V and 3 bases from J; bases unmatched to any gene: 4. The germline V gene encodes CDR1 SEHNR and CDR2 FQNEAQ (reference sequence). This CDR3 spans 14 amino acids. The CDR3 spells CAISSGRDYNEQFF. In nucleotides, the CDR3 is TGTGCCATTTCTAGCGGGAGGGACTACAATGAGCAGTTCTTC.

V gene TRBV5-4 combines with J gene TRBJ1-6, with D tentatively TRBD1 (6 bases). Germline loops: CDR1 SGHNT, CDR2 YYREEE (reference sequence). The length of the CDR3 is 16 residues. V shed 2 bases and J shed 2 bases, with 11 bases lying between them. CDR3 bases: TGTGCCAGCAGCTTCAGGGGAGTAACCTATAATTCACCCCTCCACTTT. Protein sequence: CASSFRGVTYNSPLHF.

The chain carries TRBV19 and TRBJ2-3, with 7 bases aligning to TRBD2. V lost 6 bases and J lost 0; bases outside the gene matches: 6. The CDR3 contains 15 residues. Germline V CDR1 and CDR2: LNHDA, SQIVND (reference sequence). This CDR3 reads CASRTGTTSTDTQYF. CDR3 nucleotides: TGTGCCAGTAGAACCGGGACTACGAGCACAGATACGCAGTATTTT.

The CDR3 region has the DNA TGTGCCAGCAGCCAAGATTGCGGGTGGTGGGGACAGGCGGGGGATCGACAAGAGACCCAGTACTTC. Protein sequence: CASSQDCGWWGQAGDRQETQYF. The chain joins TRBV14 to TRBJ2-5; a weak D match, TRBD1 (8 bases). The germline V gene has CDR1 SGHDN and CDR2 FVKESK. CDR3 length: 22 amino acids. The V and J ends lost 0 bases and 2 bases respectively, with 31 bases between them. Drawing the rest from reference TRBV14 and TRBJ2-5, the complete variable domain is EAGVTQFPSHSVIEKGQTVTLRCDPISGHDNLYWYRRVMGKEIKFLLHFVKESKQDESGMPNNRFLAERTGGTYSTLKVQPAELEDSGVYFCASSQDCGWWGQAGDRQETQYFGPGTRLLVL.

The rearrangement uses TRBV28 and TRBJ2-1, with a tentative D call TRBD2 (6 bases). Germline V CDR1 and CDR2: MDHEN, SYDVKM. CDR3 length: 15 amino acids. V dropped 6 bases and J dropped 6 bases, with 18 bases sitting between them. The CDR3 sequence is CASSPKIASVNEQFF. The CDR3 DNA follows: TGTGCCAGCAGCCCTAAAATTGCTAGCGTCAATGAGCAGTTCTTC.

The rearrangement links TRBV19 to TRBJ2-7, with 10 bases identical to TRBD2. The trim removed 8 bases at V and 3 bases at J, leaving 7 bases unmatched. Germline CDR1 LNHDA, CDR2 SQIVND (reference sequence). The CDR3 has 14 amino acids. CDR3: CASDDGTSDYEQYF. Here the CDR3 DNA reads TGTGCCAGTGATGATGGGACTAGCGACTACGAGCAGTACTTC.

The chain couples TRBV20-1 to TRBJ1-1; D is undetermined. There are 10 residues in the CDR3. Germline values: CDR1 DFQATT, CDR2 SNEGSKA (reference sequence). Trimming pared 6 bases from V and 11 bases from J, leaving 13 bases between. In DNA, the CDR3 is TGCAGTGCAGGGCGGGTTGGGGCTTTCTTT. Amino acid sequence: CSAGRVGAFF.

This sequence joins TRBV5-3 and TRBJ2-7; weak D call: TRBD2 (6 bases). TRBV5-3 is an open reading frame whose function is uncertain. Between the trimmed V and J ends, which lost 8 bases and 3 bases, there was a span of 18 bases. CDR3 length: 14 residues. The CDR3 nucleotides are TGTGCCAGCCCTTTCGAGGGACTCGGCTACGAGCAGTACTTC. This gives the protein CASPFEGLGYEQYF.

This chain joins TRBV6-5 and TRBJ1-6; unclear D gene. Germline CDR1 is MNHEY and CDR2 is SVGAGI. The CDR3 is 15 residues long. Trimming shortened V by 2 bases and J by 4 bases, and 9 bases separated the two germline ends. The CDR3 region is CASSYQTQYNSPLHF. The CDR3, as DNA: TGTGCCAGCAGTTACCAGACACAGTATAATTCACCCCTCCACTTT.

The rearrangement links TRBV5-5 to TRBJ2-2, with 9 positions matching TRBD1. This CDR3 has 12 amino acids. Unmatched junction bases numbered 5, after V lost 2 bases and J lost 15 bases. From germline, CDR1 is SGHKS and CDR2 YYEKEE (reference sequence). CDR3 amino acids: CASSLGQGTMFF. The CDR3 bases are TGTGCCAGCAGCTTAGGACAGGGGACGATGTTTTTT.

The V call is TRBV25-1, the J call TRBJ2-3; the match to TRBD1 covers 7 bases. The length of the CDR3 is 14 residues. Germline CDR1 MGHDK, CDR2 SYGVNS. V dropped 6 bases and J dropped 2; count of bases not matched to a gene: 5. The CDR3 sequence is CASSGRGITDTQYF. The CDR3 DNA reads as TGTGCCAGCAGCGGCAGGGGGATCACAGATACGCAGTATTTT.

The chain uses TRBV19 and TRBJ2-1; D gene uncertain. The CDR3 spans 12 residues. The germline gives CDR1 LNHDA, CDR2 SQIVND (reference sequence). Trimming took off 3 bases at V and 4 bases at J, with 4 bases between the two ends. The CDR3 nucleotides read TGTGCCAGTAGTATCCAGTACAATGAGCAGTTCTTC. It is translated as CASSIQYNEQFF.

About this clone itself: The sample carries other DNA sequences with the same CDR3. This chain connects TRBV18 to TRBJ2-7; 10 bases fit TRBD1. V lost 3 bases, J lost 5 bases, and 1 base stayed unmatched. Germline V CDR1 and CDR2: KGHSH, LQKENI. CDR3 length equals 13 residues. CDR3 in DNA: TGTGCCAGCTCACCCGGGACAGGGGACGAGCAGTACTTC. Translating gives CASSPGTGDEQYF.

The gene calls are TRBV6-8 and TRBJ2-4, with 16 bases lining up with TRBD2. Per the germline V gene, CDR1 is MNHGY and CDR2 is SAAAGT. The CDR3 has 18 amino acids. The ends lost 5 bases at V and 0 bases at J; junction bases unmatched: 4. Here the CDR3 DNA reads TGTGCCAGCAGTCCGGGACTAGCGGGGGGGCTAGCCAAAAACATTCAGTACTTC. This encodes CASSPGLAGGLAKNIQYF.

The CDR3 here is CASSSRQAPLTTDTQYF. The CDR3 DNA sequence: TGTGCCAGCAGCTCAAGACAGGCCCCACTAACCACAGATACGCAGTATTTT. The rearrangement joins TRBV7-8 to TRBJ2-3; the D gene is possibly TRBD1 (6 bases). V was pared by 4 bases and J by 2 bases, with 19 bases between. Looked up from germline, CDR1 is SGHVS and CDR2 is FQNEAQ. CDR3 length equals 17 residues.

The chain recombines TRBV4-1 with TRBJ2-3; D is possibly TRBD2 (5 bases). Germline V gene sequence: CDR1 MGHRA, CDR2 YSYEKL. V was shortened by 3 bases and J by 6 bases, with 13 bases between the two germline ends. The CDR3 runs 14 residues. The CDR3 reads CASSQSLAADTQYF. The DNA for the CDR3 is TGCGCCAGCAGCCAGTCCCTAGCTGCCGATACGCAGTATTTT.